Below, 3 T cell receptor beta chains from the same sample are listed, as sequenced in a study of naive and memory T cell subsets (dated by TCRdb to the late 2010s). Libraries were made using UMI-ligation and nested PCR. Sequencing instrument: Illumina MiSeq. For the blood and skin samples, reverse transcription of TCR RNA was done with SuperScript IV along with alpha and beta constant region primers. In TCRdb, the public reads were trimmed at Q25 with fastp and aligned with MiXCR, with productive beta chains retained. Each record represents a unique CDR3 protein, reported with the most common genes and DNA among its rows. The sample records 15,000 to 20,000 distinct CDR3 sequences, more than 9% of which are singletons. The ten largest clones capture almost 7% of the sample. The sample's treatment or condition label, decoded: skin biopsy from PPD injection site in Mantoux-positive individual. Total RNA, without cell sorting, was DNase treated with RQ1 DNase before reverse transcription, targeting about 1 to 1,100 ng input.

The specimen was skin, collected from a tuberculin skin test site. Receptors were obtained from an adult in good health.

This clonotype was detected ten times or more. The rearrangement links TRBV28 to TRBJ2-7, with 10 bases fitting TRBD2. Germline CDR1 MDHEN, CDR2 SYDVKM. This CDR3 has 15 amino acids. Losses at the gene ends were 7 bases for V and 6 bases for J; bases not matched to a gene: 12. CDR3 region: CASTERLAGVREQYF. DNA for the CDR3: TGTGCCAGCACTGAAAGGCTAGCGGGAGTTCGCGAGCAGTACTTC.

The J gene is TRBJ2-1, the V gene TRBV6-5; 8 nucleotides match TRBD2. Germline CDR1 is MNHEY and CDR2 is SVGAGI. The CDR3 has 17 residues. The V segment lost 0 bases and the J segment 10 bases; nucleotides outside the gene matches: 14. The DNA for the CDR3 is TGTGCCAGCAGTTACTCGAGGCCCGGGGGGGAGGGCCGGGAGCAGTTCTTC. It encodes CASSYSRPGGEGREQFF.

At least ten counts were recorded for this clonotype. V usage is TRBV6-6 and J usage is TRBJ2-2, with D possibly TRBD2 on 6 matching bases. The length of the CDR3 is 14 residues. Between the trimmed V and J ends, which lost 8 bases and 0 bases, there was a span of 10 bases. The germline V gene encodes CDR1 MNHNY and CDR2 SVGAGI (reference sequence). The CDR3 here is CASRGSANTGELFF. The CDR3 DNA reads as TGTGCCAGCCGGGGGTCCGCGAACACCGGGGAGCTGTTTTTT.